The 30 T cell receptor beta chains listed next were all sequenced from one sample in a study of cytomegalovirus exposure and HLA in healthy donors. 60 Vbeta and 13 Jbeta primers were used in PCR. The data were produced by immunoSEQ multiplex PCR, yet TCRdb's version contains in-frame clones alone and is incomplete. The sample has about 150,000 clones; around 79% are singletons. Sample: PBMCs. The receptor set was obtained from a man aged 25 to 40 in good health and CMV-seropositive.

Here the CDR3 reads CASRAGTANTEAFF. The CDR3 nucleotides are TGCGCCAGCAGAGCCGGGACAGCCAACACTGAAGCTTTCTTT. The chain is built from TRBV5-1 and TRBJ1-1; 7 bases line up with TRBD1. The CDR3 spans 14 residues. Per germline, CDR1 SGHRS and CDR2 YFSETQ. V lost 5 bases and J lost 2; bases outside the gene matches: 6.

The chain has TRBV7-2 and TRBJ2-2, with 11 bases aligning to TRBD2. Germline V gene lookup returns CDR1 SGHTA and CDR2 FQGNSA. V dropped 4 bases and J dropped 0; count of bases not matched to a gene: 4. CDR3 length equals 17 residues. CDR3 sequence reads: CASSSLAGGSNTGELFF. In nucleotides, the CDR3 is TGTGCCAGCAGCTCCCTAGCGGGGGGATCGAACACCGGGGAGCTGTTTTTT.

The chain's CDR3 is CASSFMGGGHDQPQHF. The CDR3 DNA is TGTGCCAGCAGTTTTATGGGAGGGGGACACGATCAGCCCCAGCATTTT. The rearrangement joins TRBV27 to TRBJ1-5; D perhaps matches TRBD1 (6 bases). The germline CDR1 and CDR2 sequences are MNHEY and SMNVEV (reference sequence). The CDR3 has 16 residues. V was cut by 3 bases and J by 5 bases, with 17 bases left in between.

The V call is TRBV5-1, the J call TRBJ2-5; 7 bases are a match to TRBD1. Unmatched junction bases numbered 15, after V lost 3 bases and J lost 10 bases. The germline CDR1 and CDR2 sequences are SGHRS and YFSETQ. This CDR3 region has 15 residues. DNA of the CDR3: TGCGCCAGCAGCTCGAGTCCCACCACCAGGGGGTGCCAGTACTTC. This encodes CASSSSPTTRGCQYF.

V usage is TRBV25-1 and J usage is TRBJ1-5, with 7 bases lining up with TRBD1. V shed 6 bases and J 2 bases; nucleotides not matched to a gene: 4. The germline V gene has CDR1 MGHDK and CDR2 SYGVNS. The length of the CDR3 is 14 residues. CDR3 sequence: CASSTGEGNQPQHF. CDR3 nucleotide sequence: TGTGCCAGCAGCACAGGGGAGGGCAATCAGCCCCAGCATTTT.

As to this clone: Sequence at one end of the junction differs from germline and may be a read error. In nucleotides, the CDR3 is TGTTCCAGCAGCGACACGGGACAGGGTTACGAGCAGTACTTC. Translation: CSSSDTGQGYEQYF. The V gene is TRBV7-9, the J gene TRBJ2-7; 9 bases are shared with TRBD1. The CDR3 runs 14 residues. Germline CDR1 and CDR2: SEHNR and FQNEAQ (reference sequence).

V is TRBV11-2 and J is TRBJ2-1; 12 bases are shared with TRBD2. This CDR3 contains 14 residues. The germline CDR1 and CDR2 sequences are SGHAT and FQNNGV. The V segment lost 6 bases and the J segment 6 bases; nucleotides outside the gene matches: 3. In DNA form, the CDR3 reads TGTGCCAGCAGTCTAGCGGGAGGGCCCAATGAGCAGTTCTTC. As protein: CASSLAGGPNEQFF.

The CDR3 protein is CASSAHPGQGNEKLFF. DNA of the CDR3: TGTGCCAGCAGCGCCCATCCGGGACAGGGTAATGAAAAACTGTTTTTT. This chain uses TRBV9 with TRBJ1-4; 9 positions match TRBD1. Trimming took 3 bases from V and 4 from J; bases not matched to a gene: 7. Germline V gene sequence: CDR1 SGDLS, CDR2 YYNGEE. CDR3 size: 16 residues.

This chain connects TRBV18 to TRBJ2-7; D is unclear. The germline V gene has CDR1 KGHSH and CDR2 LQKENI. The CDR3 length is 15 residues. V was cut by 4 bases and J by 3 bases, with 16 bases left in between. The chain's CDR3 is CASSLRGQSDYEQYF. The CDR3 coding sequence is TGTGCCAGCTCACTCCGCGGCCAGTCCGACTACGAGCAGTACTTC.

The V and J genes are TRBV5-1 and TRBJ1-6, with 9 bases aligning to TRBD1. Germline lookup yields CDR1 SGHRS and CDR2 YFSETQ. This CDR3 is built from 14 residues. The J segment lost 8 bases and the V segment lost 5 bases, leaving 5 bases of the junction unmatched. CDR3 DNA sequence: TGCGCCAGCAGACGGGACAGGGTTGATTCACCCCTCCACTTT. Encoded protein: CASRRDRVDSPLHF.

With regard to this clone: Other DNA variants within this sample encode the same CDR3. The chain couples TRBV5-1 to TRBJ1-1, with 9 bases aligning to TRBD1. V shed 2 bases and J 1 base; nucleotides not matched to a gene: 6. The CDR3 is 16 amino acids. The germline CDR1 and CDR2 sequences are SGHRS and YFSETQ. The CDR3 region has the DNA TGCGCCAGCAGCTTCGGGGACAGGGCGTCGAACACTGAAGCTTTCTTT. Protein product: CASSFGDRASNTEAFF.

V and J are TRBV5-1 and TRBJ2-2; D call uncertain. The CDR3 covers 15 residues. V was clipped by 3 bases and J by 3 bases, with 12 bases between them. CDR1 SGHRS and CDR2 YFSETQ come from the germline V gene. The CDR3 reads CASSSLASDTGELFF. CDR3 in DNA: TGCGCCAGCAGCTCCCTCGCGAGTGACACCGGGGAGCTGTTTTTT.

The chain employs TRBV7-7 and TRBJ1-4, with a possible D match to TRBD1 (5 bases). Trimming shortened V by 3 bases and J by 2 bases, and 10 bases separated the two germline ends. Germline assignment: CDR1 SSHAT and CDR2 FNYEAQ (reference sequence). The CDR3 spans 15 residues. The CDR3, as DNA: TGTGCCAGCAGCTTTGTGGGGCCGACTAATGAAAAACTGTTTTTT. Translation: CASSFVGPTNEKLFF.

The chain carries TRBV5-8 and TRBJ2-1; 8 bases agree with TRBD1. The germline CDR1 and CDR2 sequences are SGHTS and YDEGEE. V shed 0 bases, J shed 8 bases, and the junction held 13 bases outside the gene matches. The CDR3 loop spans 17 amino acids. The CDR3 nucleotides are TGTGCCAGCAGCTTGGCCAAATATAGTCAGGGGGCTTATGAGCAGTTCTTC. Amino acids: CASSLAKYSQGAYEQFF.

The V and J genes are TRBV10-3 and TRBJ2-7; the D gene is possibly TRBD2 (6 bases). Germline V lookup: CDR1 ENHRY, CDR2 SYGVKD. The length of the CDR3 is 16 residues. Trimming cost V 4 bases and J 5 bases, with 21 bases left between them. The CDR3 loop is CAISGSAGRGFNEQYF. The CDR3 DNA reads TGTGCCATCAGTGGTTCGGCGGGTCGGGGGTTCAACGAGCAGTACTTC.

This chain joins TRBV27 and TRBJ2-7, with a weak D call TRBD2 (6 bases). The V gene lost 3 bases and the J gene lost 7 bases, with 22 bases spanning the gap. This CDR3 has 16 amino acids. Germline CDR1 MNHEY, CDR2 SMNVEV (reference sequence). CDR3 sequence: CASSFRIGAGGGEQYF. The CDR3 bases are TGTGCCAGCAGTTTTCGAATTGGGGCCGGGGGAGGAGAGCAGTACTTC.

This chain joins TRBV29-1 and TRBJ2-3; TRBD2 matches at 16 bases. The CDR3 sequence is 15 residues long. Germline CDR1 SQVTM, CDR2 ANQGSEA. V lost 5 bases and J lost 4; bases outside the gene matches: 3. CDR3 nucleotides: TGCAGCGTTTTGGGACTAGCGGGAGGGTCAGATACGCAGTATTTT. Protein sequence: CSVLGLAGGSDTQYF.

The chain has TRBV6-1 and TRBJ2-3; 8 bases are a match to TRBD2. CDR1 and CDR2 from the germline V gene are MNHNS and SASEGT. The ends lost 6 bases at V and 5 bases at J; junction bases unmatched: 7. The CDR3 runs 14 residues. The CDR3 DNA follows: TGTGCCAGCAGGGTTAGCGGGGCTAAAGATACGCAGTATTTT. Residues: CASRVSGAKDTQYF.

V and J are TRBV30 and TRBJ1-3; TRBD1 is a possible D gene (5 bases). The V end was cut by 3 bases, the J end by 0 bases, with 9 bases between. This CDR3 has 14 amino acids. CDR1 is GTSNPN and CDR2 is SVGIG in the germline V gene (reference sequence). The DNA of the CDR3 is TGTGCCTGGAGCGAGGACAACTCTGGAAACACCATATATTTT. Encoded protein: CAWSEDNSGNTIYF.

The J gene is TRBJ2-1, the V gene TRBV7-6; 8 nucleotides line up with TRBD2. V was pared by 5 bases and J by 6 bases, with 12 bases of the junction left unmatched. Germline CDR1 is SGHVS and CDR2 is FNYEAQ. CDR3 length equals 16 residues. As DNA, the CDR3 is TGTGCCAGCAGCATTAGCGACGGGACTAGTGGCAATGAGCAGTTCTTC. Its translation is CASSISDGTSGNEQFF.

The rearrangement links TRBV6-1 to TRBJ2-5; 7 bases map to TRBD2. V shed 9 bases and J 6 bases; nucleotides not matched to a gene: 10. This CDR3 spans 13 amino acids. Germline V gives CDR1 MNHNS, CDR2 SASEGT. The CDR3 DNA follows: TGTGCCAGTGGCGTGGGGGGGAGTAAGACCCAGTACTTC. Protein product: CASGVGGSKTQYF.

This chain joins TRBV6-1 and TRBJ2-1, with TRBD2 matching 11 bases. V trimming: 5 bases; J trimming: 1 base; junction bases outside the gene matches: 1. The CDR3 is 15 amino acids. Germline V gene sequence: CDR1 MNHNS, CDR2 SASEGT. Here the CDR3 DNA reads TGTGCCAGCAGTCCTAGCGGGAGGTCCTACAATGAGCAGTTCTTC. It codes for CASSPSGRSYNEQFF.

This clone was recorded only once. The rearrangement links TRBV29-1 to TRBJ2-3; D may be TRBD2 (5 bases). Germline V CDR1 and CDR2: SQVTM, ANQGSEA. V lost 5 bases, J lost 0 bases, and 6 bases lay in between. The CDR3 is 12 amino acids. The CDR3 protein is CSVRRSTDTQYF. CDR3 DNA: TGCAGCGTTCGGAGGAGCACAGATACGCAGTATTTT.

The chain couples TRBV28 to TRBJ1-5; 10 bases fit TRBD1. Losses at the gene ends were 7 bases for V and 6 bases for J; bases not matched to a gene: 6. This CDR3 is built from 14 residues. CDR1 and CDR2 from the germline V gene are MDHEN and SYDVKM. The DNA for the CDR3 is TGTGCCAGCACCGGGACAGGGGATGCTCAGCCCCAGCATTTT. Amino acids: CASTGTGDAQPQHF.

This rearrangement joins TRBV7-9 to TRBJ2-6, with 9 nucleotides matching TRBD1. V lost 8 bases and J lost 1; bases outside the gene matches: 9. The CDR3 consists of 17 residues. Germline V gives CDR1 SEHNR, CDR2 FQNEAQ (reference sequence). CDR3 amino acids: CASLRQGENSGANVLTF. In DNA, the CDR3 is TGTGCCAGCTTACGACAGGGGGAAAATTCTGGGGCCAACGTCCTGACTTTC. The variable domain in full, with the rest retrieved from reference TRBV7-9 and TRBJ2-6, is DTGVSQNPRHKITKRGQNVTFRCDPISEHNRLYWYRQTLGQGPEFLTYFQNEAQLEKSRLLSDRFSAERPKGSFSTLEIQRTEQGDSAMYLCASLRQGENSGANVLTFGAGSRLTVL.

CDR3 sequence (DNA): TGTGCCAGTAGTGTTTTACTGACAGTCTATAGCAATCAGCCCCAGCATTTT. This sequence encodes CASSVLLTVYSNQPQHF. The chain is built from TRBV19 and TRBJ1-5; D is possibly TRBD1 (5 bases). Trimming shortened V by 5 bases and J by 0 bases, and 17 bases separated the two germline ends. CDR1 is LNHDA, CDR2 SQIVND, per germline (reference sequence). The CDR3 spans 17 residues.

The chain couples TRBV5-1 to TRBJ2-7; D remains ambiguous. CDR3 size: 12 residues. Between the trimmed V and J ends, which lost 0 bases and 7 bases, there was a span of 8 bases. Germline V gene sequence: CDR1 SGHRS, CDR2 YFSETQ. The CDR3 DNA is TGCGCCAGCAGCTTGGCCTATGAAGAGCAGTACTTC. Its translation is CASSLAYEEQYF.

V and J are TRBV19 and TRBJ1-5, with 7 bases matching TRBD1. In germline, CDR1 is LNHDA, CDR2 SQIVND (reference sequence). The junction had 7 bases not matched to a gene; V was cut back by 7 bases and J by 4 bases. There are 14 residues in the CDR3. The DNA for the CDR3 is TGTGCCAGTACCGAGGGACAGCCAAATCAGCCCCAGCATTTT. Its translation is CASTEGQPNQPQHF.

The table lists this clone with a few counts. The V and J genes are TRBV27 and TRBJ2-7, with a tentative D call TRBD2 (6 bases). The CDR3 consists of 15 residues. Germline CDR1 reads MNHEY; CDR2 reads SMNVEV (reference sequence). V was pared by 1 base and J by 4 bases, with 14 bases between. CDR3 amino acids: CASSLWAGLVYEQYF. In nucleotides, the CDR3 is TGTGCCAGCAGTTTATGGGCGGGACTCGTTTACGAGCAGTACTTC.

V and J are TRBV27 and TRBJ2-5; 9 positions match TRBD2. Germline assignment: CDR1 MNHEY and CDR2 SMNVEV (reference sequence). V trimming: 3 bases; J trimming: 4 bases; junction bases outside the gene matches: 21. The CDR3 contains 20 residues. The CDR3: CASSFRGFTTIGGGAETQYF. Written as DNA, the CDR3 is TGTGCCAGCAGTTTCCGCGGATTTACAACTATTGGCGGGGGGGCAGAGACCCAGTACTTC.